One sample yielded the 17 T cell receptor beta chains listed below, sequenced in a study of T-cell reconstitution after alpha-beta-depleted transplantation in children. The authors prepared the TCRbeta library with unique molecular identifiers. Each CDR3 protein gets one entry after TCRdb re-called the PCR reads with MiXCR. Of hundreds of thousands of distinct CDR3 sequences in the sample, 20% to 25% were seen once. This specimen consisted of PBMCs, mostly from graft donor cells, obtained 360 days after TCRalphabeta/CD19-depleted stem cell transplant. These receptors were taken from a boy under two years old who had a stem cell transplant for acute myeloid leukemia, so the T cells may come from the graft donor.

This clonotype has just a few counts. The chain links TRBV24-1 to TRBJ2-5, with D perhaps given as TRBD1 or TRBD2 (5 bases each). V lost 1 base, J lost 4 bases, and 12 bases lay in between. The length of the CDR3 is 15 residues. The germline gives CDR1 KGHDR, CDR2 SFDVKD. The DNA of the CDR3 is TGTGCCACCAGTGATTTTGGGGGAAGAGGAGAGACCCAGTACTTC. It specifies CATSDFGGRGETQYF.

This chain uses TRBV20-1 with TRBJ2-4, with TRBD2 matching over 14 bases. Germline V CDR1 and CDR2: DFQATT, SNEGSKA (reference sequence). J lost 2 bases, V lost 3 bases, and 9 bases had no gene match. The CDR3 has 18 residues. CDR3 nucleotides: TGCAGTGCTAGGAGACTAGCGGGGGGGATCGGACCCAAAAACATTCAGTACTTC. This translates into CSARRLAGGIGPKNIQYF.

In this sample, this clonotype turned up a few times. The rearrangement joins TRBV7-2 to TRBJ2-5; 12 positions agree with TRBD2. The trim removed 5 bases at V and 4 bases at J, leaving 8 bases unmatched. CDR1 SGHTA and CDR2 FQGNSA come from the germline V gene. The CDR3 is made up of 16 amino acids. The CDR3 DNA is TGTGCCAGCAGCCTCATCTCTAGCGGGGGGGCAGAGACCCAGTACTTC. This sequence encodes CASSLISSGGAETQYF.

The CDR3 here is CASSELPVKISNEQFF. The CDR3 bases are TGCGCCAGCAGCGAACTGCCCGTAAAGATAAGCAATGAGCAGTTCTTC. The chain recombines TRBV5-1 with TRBJ2-1, with unresolved D. The V gene lost 4 bases and the J gene lost 6 bases, with 20 bases spanning the gap. CDR3 length equals 16 residues. CDR1 is SGHRS, CDR2 YFSETQ, per germline.

The chain uses TRBV2 and TRBJ1-6; 7 nucleotides line up with TRBD1. CDR1 and CDR2 (germline): SNHLY, FYNNEI. Trimming at V came to 6 bases and at J to 7 bases, leaving 6 bases not matched to a gene. The CDR3 is 14 residues long. The CDR3 here is CASSADRENSPLHF. The CDR3 DNA is TGTGCCAGCAGCGCAGACAGGGAGAATTCACCCCTCCACTTT.

This clonotype was recorded a few times. The genes are TRBV12-3 or TRBV12-4 and TRBJ2-1; the D gene is possibly TRBD1 (6 bases). CDR3 length: 18 residues. V lost 1 base and J lost 0, with 16 bases in between. In DNA, the CDR3 is TGTGCCAGCAGTTTAGATTTGGGACACCTGAGCTCCTACAATGAGCAGTTCTTC. Encoded protein: CASSLDLGHLSSYNEQFF.

This chain uses TRBV11-2 with TRBJ2-7; D perhaps matches TRBD2 (6 bases). The germline gives CDR1 SGHAT, CDR2 FQNNGV. This CDR3 is built from 15 residues. V was pared by 2 bases and J by 6 bases, with 17 bases between. The CDR3 nucleotides read TGTGCCAGCAGCTTAACCGGGACTTCTCCAGGCGAGCAGTACTTC. Its protein is CASSLTGTSPGEQYF.

This clonotype has a count of ten or more. This chain joins TRBV19 and TRBJ2-4, with 7 nucleotides matching TRBD1. The V segment lost 1 base and the J segment 4 bases; nucleotides outside the gene matches: 10. The CDR3 spans 17 residues. In germline, CDR1 is LNHDA, CDR2 SQIVND (reference sequence). CDR3 sequence: CASSIGGTVLAKNIQYF. In nucleotides, the CDR3 is TGTGCCAGTAGTATAGGAGGGACAGTCCTTGCGAAAAACATTCAGTACTTC.

The chain carries TRBV20-1 and TRBJ1-2; D might be TRBD1 (6 bases). CDR1 is DFQATT, CDR2 SNEGSKA, per germline (reference sequence). The length of the CDR3 is 14 residues. V lost 3 bases, J lost 6 bases, and 17 bases lay in between. CDR3 loop: CSASEKGGQDGYTF. The CDR3 DNA reads TGCAGTGCTAGCGAAAAGGGGGGGCAGGATGGCTACACCTTC.

V gene TRBV20-1 combines with J gene TRBJ2-5, with 8 bases fitting TRBD2. The germline V gene has CDR1 DFQATT and CDR2 SNEGSKA (reference sequence). V shed 0 bases and J 5 bases; nucleotides not matched to a gene: 17. This CDR3 has 18 amino acids. CDR3: CSARDWDEPGLEMETQYF. CDR3 in DNA: TGCAGTGCTAGAGATTGGGATGAACCGGGACTAGAGATGGAGACCCAGTACTTC.

There are a few counts of this clonotype. This chain connects TRBV28 to TRBJ2-3; D might be TRBD1 or TRBD2, each matching 6 bases. Germline V gene data show CDR1 as MDHEN and CDR2 as SYDVKM. Trimming shortened V by 5 bases and J by 3 bases, and 18 bases separated the two germline ends. This CDR3 comprises 16 residues. The CDR3 DNA reads as TGTGCCAGCAGTCCCCCCGTCGGGGGCGGGACAGATACGCAGTATTTT. Amino acids: CASSPPVGGGTDTQYF.

This clonotype was counted many times. Written as DNA, the CDR3 is TGTGCCAGCAGCGTTCCGGGACAGGGGGCGTCGAACTATGGCTACACCTTC. Protein: CASSVPGQGASNYGYTF. This chain links TRBV9 with TRBJ1-2, with 12 bases aligning to TRBD1. The CDR3 is 17 residues long. Germline CDR1 reads SGDLS; CDR2 reads YYNGEE. The V gene end was trimmed by 2 bases and the J gene end by 2 bases; junction bases not matched to a gene: 7.

This clonotype has a handful of counts. The chain carries TRBV6-5 and TRBJ2-1; D may be TRBD1 or TRBD2 (5 bases each). The germline gives CDR1 MNHEY, CDR2 SVGAGI. The ends were cut back, 5 bases at V and 4 bases at J, with 12 bases in the middle. This CDR3 is 14 amino acids long. CDR3 sequence (DNA): TGTGCCAGCAGTCAGGGTCCGGGATACAATGAGCAGTTCTTC. As protein: CASSQGPGYNEQFF.

V usage is TRBV20-1 and J usage is TRBJ2-3; 12 bases are a match to TRBD2. V trimming: 6 bases; J trimming: 5 bases; junction bases outside the gene matches: 15. CDR3 length: 17 residues. From germline, CDR1 is DFQATT and CDR2 SNEGSKA (reference sequence). The DNA of the CDR3 is TGCAGTGCGTGGACAGAAGGACTAGCGGGGCCCGGAGATACGCAGTATTTT. This encodes CSAWTEGLAGPGDTQYF.

This clonotype has ten or more counts. This rearrangement joins TRBV18 to TRBJ2-7; a possible D gene is TRBD2 (6 bases). The V gene lost 4 bases and the J gene lost 1 base, with 17 bases spanning the gap. The CDR3 is made up of 16 amino acids. Germline V gives CDR1 KGHSH, CDR2 LQKENI. CDR3 in amino acids: CASSLGGDGWSYEQYF. CDR3 nucleotide sequence: TGTGCCAGCTCACTGGGGGGAGACGGTTGGTCCTACGAGCAGTACTTC.

This clonotype showed up just a few times. The chain joins TRBV24-1 to TRBJ2-4; D not certain. CDR3 length: 12 residues. CDR1 and CDR2 (germline): KGHDR, SFDVKD. V lost 0 bases and J lost 7, with 3 bases in between. The CDR3 reads CATSDLGNIQYF. CDR3 bases: TGTGCCACCAGTGATTTGGGGAACATTCAGTACTTC.

This clonotype was observed a few times. V is TRBV6-1 and J is TRBJ2-2; no definite D call. Germline V CDR1 and CDR2: MNHNS, SASEGT. V dropped 1 base and J dropped 6 bases, with 9 bases sitting between them. The length of the CDR3 is 14 residues. CDR3: CASSEEPRAGELFF. CDR3 nucleotide sequence: TGTGCCAGCAGTGAAGAGCCTCGGGCCGGGGAGCTGTTTTTT.